This is a list of T cell receptor beta chains from one sample in a study of T cell responses to AZD1222 COVID-19 vaccine. Clones were read by immunoSEQ multiplex PCR, and TCRdb kept only the in-frame ones, dropping some. Seen here are under 150,000 clones, about 91% observed once, and the top ten hold 1.6%. Specimen: peripheral blood, collected 28 days after the second AZD1222 dose. Source of these receptors: an adult who received the AZD1222 COVID-19 vaccine. Both conserved end residues are part of each CDR3.

v_call	j_call	cdr3_aa
TRBV5-5	TRBJ2-2	CASGQGPNTGELFF
TRBV3-1/TRBV3-2	TRBJ2-5	CASSSGGRIEETQYF
TRBV7-9	TRBJ2-7	CASSLRPSQQYF
TRBV5-1	TRBJ2-7	CASSLQGSYEQYF
TRBV2	TRBJ2-7	CASRDLGGLSYEQYF
TRBV13	TRBJ1-2	CASSTADQGANGYTF
TRBV30	TRBJ2-3	CAWSAGGDTQYF
TRBV12-1	TRBJ2-3	CAGAPAKRGHSTDTQYF
TRBV5-1	TRBJ2-5	CASSLEEGWETQYF
TRBV2	TRBJ2-3	CASSVGPWDRLTPDVTDTQYF
TRBV28	TRBJ1-5	CASRVPAGGQPQHF
TRBV28	TRBJ1-5	CASSSMRGIQPQHF
TRBV18	TRBJ2-5	CASSEVGETQYF
TRBV10-2	TRBJ1-4	CASSERGAMANEKLFF
TRBV29-1	TRBJ2-3	CSVRTNGDTQYF
TRBV6-5	TRBJ2-1	CASGQGLAGVNEQFF
TRBV5-6	TRBJ1-2	CASSPPGQLYPYGYTF
TRBV4-1	TRBJ1-5	CASSPDRDQPQHF
TRBV21-1	TRBJ1-5	CASSTRDGRTSNQPQHF
TRBV7-3	TRBJ1-6	CASSLDSVWTSPLHF
TRBV29-1	TRBJ2-7	CSVPLGSEQYF
TRBV29-1	TRBJ1-5	CSVADGVLGNQPQHF
TRBV19	TRBJ1-5	CASSIEGTARWNQPQHF
TRBV27	TRBJ1-1	CASGLKGGAFF
TRBV18	TRBJ2-2	CASSRTAGGNTGELFF
TRBV6-5	TRBJ1-2	CASSYSTGLNYGYTF
TRBV7-8	TRBJ2-3	CASSLGVIGGIDTQYF
TRBV28	TRBJ1-2	CASNGIRGYTF
TRBV18	TRBJ2-1	CASSPGTMYNEQFF
TRBV7-3	TRBJ1-1	CASSAGTVNTEAFF
TRBV18	TRBJ1-4	CASSPRIILTNEKLFF
TRBV20-1	TRBJ1-6	CSASPAGGGNSPLHF
TRBV30	TRBJ2-7	CAWSRDLYEQYF
TRBV30	TRBJ2-3	CAWAVSSTDTQYF
TRBV5-1	TRBJ2-7	CASSLGVAGAPYEQYF
TRBV30	TRBJ2-6	CAWSYNVIHSGANVLTF
TRBV28	TRBJ1-1	CASIATRGQSMNTEAFF
TRBV28	TRBJ1-5	CASSLGGPSNQPQHF